This T cell receptor (beta chain) was sequenced during a study of vaccination and CD4 T cells after COVID-19. At the level of the study: Post-COVID samples were collected a median around 99 days following diagnosis, spanning 35 to 161. Overlapping SARS-CoV-2, HCoV-NL63, HCoV-OC43 and HCoV-229E spike peptides stimulated the cells. Sampling that followed vaccination took place a median approximately 79 days after dose two, within a range of 14 to 241.

Indicated time point: late sampling 161 to 241 days after vaccination in a few convalescent patients. Treatment noted: approximately nine-day PBMC culture with coronavirus spike peptide pools or control peptides (ViraFEST assay). The Oncomine TCR Beta short-read assay was applied to DNA of cultured CD4+ T cells. TCRdb re-analysed the PCR reads in MiXCR, keeping a single row per CDR3 protein. The table lists over 15,000 distinct CDR3 sequences, around 52% of them singletons. With respect to this clonotype: Antigen unknown.

Overall study results and limits: Only after vaccination were a median about 87% of convalescents' reactive clones seen.

The CDR3 loop spans 14 amino acids. Trimming took 4 bases from V and 6 from J, leaving 13 bases between them. Looked up from germline, CDR1 is SNHLY and CDR2 is FYNNEI. V is TRBV2 and J is TRBJ1-5, with D possibly being TRBD1 (5 bases). This sequence originates from a human donor who had recovered from COVID-19. The sequences come from CD4+ T cells from blood, cultured in vitro, collected about 7 months after SARS-CoV-2 vaccination. DNA for the CDR3: TGTGCCAGCAGTGGAGGGGTTATGGCTCAGCCCCAGCATTTT. Residues: CASSGGVMAQPQHF.